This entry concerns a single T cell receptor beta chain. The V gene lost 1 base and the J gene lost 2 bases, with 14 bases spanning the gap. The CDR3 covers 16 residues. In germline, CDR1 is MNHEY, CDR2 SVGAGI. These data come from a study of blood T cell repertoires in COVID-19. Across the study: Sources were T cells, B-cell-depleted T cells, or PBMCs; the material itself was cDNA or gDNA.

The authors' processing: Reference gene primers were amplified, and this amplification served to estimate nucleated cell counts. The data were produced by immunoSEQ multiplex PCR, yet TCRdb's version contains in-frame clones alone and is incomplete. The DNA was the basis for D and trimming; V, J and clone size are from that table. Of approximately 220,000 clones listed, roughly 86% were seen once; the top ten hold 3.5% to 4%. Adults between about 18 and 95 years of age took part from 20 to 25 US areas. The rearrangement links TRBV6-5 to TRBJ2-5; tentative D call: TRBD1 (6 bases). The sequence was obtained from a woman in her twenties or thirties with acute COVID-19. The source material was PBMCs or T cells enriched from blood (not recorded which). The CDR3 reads CASSYLAGAAQETQYF. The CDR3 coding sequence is TGTGCCAGCAGTTACTTGGCAGGGGCCGCACAAGAGACCCAGTACTTC.